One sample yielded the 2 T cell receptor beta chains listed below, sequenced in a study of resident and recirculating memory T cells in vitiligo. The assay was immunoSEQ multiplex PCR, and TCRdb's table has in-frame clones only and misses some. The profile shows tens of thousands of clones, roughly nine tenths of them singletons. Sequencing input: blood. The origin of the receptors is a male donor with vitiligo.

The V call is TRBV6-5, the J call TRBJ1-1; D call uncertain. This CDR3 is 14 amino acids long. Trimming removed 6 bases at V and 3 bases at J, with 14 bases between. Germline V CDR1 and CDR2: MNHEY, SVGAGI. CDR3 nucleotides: TGTGCCAGCAGGCCCGGAGGGTCGGACACTGAAGCTTTCTTT. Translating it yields CASRPGGSDTEAFF.

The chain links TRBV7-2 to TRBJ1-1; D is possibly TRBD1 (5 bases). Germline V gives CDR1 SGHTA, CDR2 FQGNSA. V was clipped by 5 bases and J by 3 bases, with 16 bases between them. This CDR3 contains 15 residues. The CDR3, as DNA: TGTGCCAGCAGCCCCCGAGGCCAGGGTGACACTGAAGCTTTCTTT. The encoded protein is CASSPRGQGDTEAFF. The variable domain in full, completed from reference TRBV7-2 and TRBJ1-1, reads GAGVSQSPSNKVTEKGKDVELRCDPISGHTALYWYRQSLGQGLEFLIYFQGNSAPDKSGLPSDRFSAERTGGSVSTLTIQRTQQEDSAVYLCASSPRGQGDTEAFFGQGTRLTVV.